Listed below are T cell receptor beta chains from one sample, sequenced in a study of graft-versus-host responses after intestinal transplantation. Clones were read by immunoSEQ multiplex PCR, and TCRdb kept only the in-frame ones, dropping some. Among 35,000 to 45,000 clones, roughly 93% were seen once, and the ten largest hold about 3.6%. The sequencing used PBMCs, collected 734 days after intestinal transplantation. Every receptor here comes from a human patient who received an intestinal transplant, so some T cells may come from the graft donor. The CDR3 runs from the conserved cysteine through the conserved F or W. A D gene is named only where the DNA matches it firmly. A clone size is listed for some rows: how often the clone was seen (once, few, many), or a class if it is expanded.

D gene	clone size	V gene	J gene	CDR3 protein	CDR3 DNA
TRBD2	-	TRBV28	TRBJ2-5	CASSFQTGTSGNQETQYF	TGTGCCAGCAGTTTTCAGACAGGGACTAGCGGGAATCAAGAGACCCAGTACTTC
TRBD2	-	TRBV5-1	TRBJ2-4	CASSLPKDSGNRGKNIQYF	TGCGCCAGCAGCCTCCCCAAAGATAGCGGGAATCGGGGCAAAAACATTCAGTACTTC
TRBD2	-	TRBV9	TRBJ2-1	CASSRLAGVHEQFF	TGTGCCAGCAGCCGACTAGCGGGAGTCCATGAGCAGTTCTTC
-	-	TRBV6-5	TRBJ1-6	CAISFSGSYNSPLHF	TGTGCCATCAGTTTTTCAGGCTCCTATAATTCACCCCTCCACTTT
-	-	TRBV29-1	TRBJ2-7	CSVVGLGDYEQYF	TGCAGCGTTGTGGGGTTAGGAGACTACGAGCAGTACTTC
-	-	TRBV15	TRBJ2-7	CATSRGVLAYEQYF	TGTGCCACCAGCAGAGGCGTGCTAGCCTACGAGCAGTACTTC
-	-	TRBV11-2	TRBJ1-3	CASSLDRAGTGNTIYF	TGTGCCAGCAGCTTAGACCGGGCGGGAACTGGAAACACCATATATTTT
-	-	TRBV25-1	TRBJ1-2	CASSPQESGYTF	TGTGCCAGCAGTCCGCAGGAAAGCGGCTACACCTTC
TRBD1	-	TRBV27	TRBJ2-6	CASTQGLHSGANVLTF	TGTGCCAGCACACAGGGGTTACACTCTGGGGCCAACGTCCTGACTTTC
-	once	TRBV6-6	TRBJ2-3	CASSYSLGDTQYF	TGTGCCAGCAGTTACTCTCTCGGTGATACGCAGTATTTT
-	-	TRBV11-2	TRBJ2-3	CASSIAAERQYF	TGTGCCAGCAGCATAGCCGCCGAGAGGCAGTATTTT
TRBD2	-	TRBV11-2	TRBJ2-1	CASSLGFAGGRANEQFF	TGTGCCAGCAGCTTAGGCTTCGCGGGCGGGAGAGCGAATGAGCAGTTCTTC
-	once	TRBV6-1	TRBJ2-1	CASSEWNYHNEQFF	TGTGCCAGCAGTGAATGGAACTATCACAATGAGCAGTTCTTC
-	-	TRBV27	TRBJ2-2	CASSFGRDAGELFF	TGTGCCAGCAGTTTTGGACGAGATGCCGGGGAGCTGTTTTTT
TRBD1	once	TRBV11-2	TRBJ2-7	CASSPGTASYEQYF	TGTGCCAGCAGTCCCGGGACAGCCTCCTACGAGCAGTACTTC
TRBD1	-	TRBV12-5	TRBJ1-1	CASGQGQMNTEAFF	TGTGCTAGTGGCCAGGGACAGATGAACACTGAAGCTTTCTTT
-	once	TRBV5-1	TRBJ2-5	CASSYRPEEGQYF	TGCGCCAGCAGCTACCGACCCGAAGAAGGCCAGTACTTC
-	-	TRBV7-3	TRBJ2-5	CASSSQTQETQYF	TGTGCCAGCAGCTCACAGACCCAAGAGACCCAGTACTTC
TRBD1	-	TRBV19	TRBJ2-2	CASSPIDRGSGELFF	TGTGCCAGTAGTCCCATAGACAGGGGCTCCGGGGAGCTGTTTTTT
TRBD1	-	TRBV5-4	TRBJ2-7	CASSLSTRDRGREQYF	TGTGCCAGCAGCTTGTCAACCCGGGACAGGGGAAGGGAGCAGTACTTC
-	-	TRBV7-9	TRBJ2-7	CASRVGDEQYF	TGTGCCAGCAGGGTGGGGGACGAGCAGTACTTC
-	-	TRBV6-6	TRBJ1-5	CASTHGRATSNQPQHF	TGTGCCAGCACCCACGGGAGGGCAACCAGCAATCAGCCCCAGCATTTT